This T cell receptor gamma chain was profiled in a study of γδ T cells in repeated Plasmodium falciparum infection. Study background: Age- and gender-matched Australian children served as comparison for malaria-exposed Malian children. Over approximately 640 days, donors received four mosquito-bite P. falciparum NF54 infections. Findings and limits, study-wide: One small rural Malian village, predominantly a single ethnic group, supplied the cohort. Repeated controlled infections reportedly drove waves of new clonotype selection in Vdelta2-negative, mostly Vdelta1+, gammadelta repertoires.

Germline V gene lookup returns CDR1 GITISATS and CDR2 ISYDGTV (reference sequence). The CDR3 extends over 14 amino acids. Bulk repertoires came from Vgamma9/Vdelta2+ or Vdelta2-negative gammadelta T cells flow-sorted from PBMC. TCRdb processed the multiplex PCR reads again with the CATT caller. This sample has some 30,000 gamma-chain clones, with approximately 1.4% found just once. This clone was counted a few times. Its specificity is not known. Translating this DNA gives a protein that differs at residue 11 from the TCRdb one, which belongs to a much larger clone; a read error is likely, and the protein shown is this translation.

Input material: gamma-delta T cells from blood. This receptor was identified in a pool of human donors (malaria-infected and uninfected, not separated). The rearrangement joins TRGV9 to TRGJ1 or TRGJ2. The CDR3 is CALWEGPPYYEKLF. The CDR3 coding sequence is TGTGCCTTGTGGGAGGGCCCCCCTTATTATGAGAAACTCTTT.